This entry features one T cell receptor (beta chain) sequence. These data come from a study of blood T cell repertoires in COVID-19. Looking at the study overall: The United States, Italy and Spain provided the acute and convalescent COVID-19 samples. T cells, B-cell-depleted T cells, or PBMCs supplied cDNA or gDNA.

Seattle-derived patients entered the study during active infection and were followed longitudinally. Authors' analysis steps: Estimates of nucleated cell counts were drawn from the amplification of reference gene primers. Assay used: immunoSEQ multiplex PCR; TCRdb lists only in-frame clones, some missing. The V and J calls and clone size come from that table; D and trimming were worked out from the DNA. The sample lists about 170,000 clones, roughly 93% seen once, with about 4.9% in the top ten. This CDR3 spans 16 amino acids. Germline loops: CDR1 SGHAT, CDR2 FQDESV (reference sequence). V was clipped by 1 base and J by 4 bases; unmatched bases: 1.

This TCR was sampled from a man aged 18 to 30 with COVID-19, enrolled during active disease. The sequenced material came from peripheral blood. This chain joins TRBV11-1 and TRBJ2-1, with 13 positions matching TRBD2. CDR3 region: CASSLELAGGYNEQFF. DNA of the CDR3: TGTGCCAGCAGCTTAGAACTAGCGGGAGGGTACAATGAGCAGTTCTTC.